The sequence of this T cell receptor beta chain was determined in a study of blood T cell repertoires in COVID-19. Study information: Collection of acute and convalescent COVID-19 samples took place in the United States, Italy and Spain. PBMCs, B-cell-depleted T cells, or T cells were the source of the cDNA or gDNA that made up the material.

Trimming removed 5 bases from V and 6 bases from J; junction bases left unmatched: 8. The CDR3 has 15 amino acids. Germline V CDR1 and CDR2: SGHTA, FQGNSA. Methods used by the authors: Nucleated cell counts were estimated from reference gene primer amplification. Some clones are missing from TCRdb's copy, which holds only in-frame ones; the method was immunoSEQ multiplex PCR. D and trimming come from the DNA, and the V and J calls and clone size come from that table. The data show approximately 220,000 clones, 83% seen once. The chain joins TRBV7-2 to TRBJ2-1; TRBD2 agrees at 9 bases. The sequenced sample consisted of peripheral blood. This clonotype was obtained from a woman in her forties with active or convalescent COVID-19. The CDR3 protein is CASSPGTSSVNEQFF. CDR3 in DNA: TGTGCCAGCAGCCCGGGGACTAGCTCGGTCAATGAGCAGTTCTTC.